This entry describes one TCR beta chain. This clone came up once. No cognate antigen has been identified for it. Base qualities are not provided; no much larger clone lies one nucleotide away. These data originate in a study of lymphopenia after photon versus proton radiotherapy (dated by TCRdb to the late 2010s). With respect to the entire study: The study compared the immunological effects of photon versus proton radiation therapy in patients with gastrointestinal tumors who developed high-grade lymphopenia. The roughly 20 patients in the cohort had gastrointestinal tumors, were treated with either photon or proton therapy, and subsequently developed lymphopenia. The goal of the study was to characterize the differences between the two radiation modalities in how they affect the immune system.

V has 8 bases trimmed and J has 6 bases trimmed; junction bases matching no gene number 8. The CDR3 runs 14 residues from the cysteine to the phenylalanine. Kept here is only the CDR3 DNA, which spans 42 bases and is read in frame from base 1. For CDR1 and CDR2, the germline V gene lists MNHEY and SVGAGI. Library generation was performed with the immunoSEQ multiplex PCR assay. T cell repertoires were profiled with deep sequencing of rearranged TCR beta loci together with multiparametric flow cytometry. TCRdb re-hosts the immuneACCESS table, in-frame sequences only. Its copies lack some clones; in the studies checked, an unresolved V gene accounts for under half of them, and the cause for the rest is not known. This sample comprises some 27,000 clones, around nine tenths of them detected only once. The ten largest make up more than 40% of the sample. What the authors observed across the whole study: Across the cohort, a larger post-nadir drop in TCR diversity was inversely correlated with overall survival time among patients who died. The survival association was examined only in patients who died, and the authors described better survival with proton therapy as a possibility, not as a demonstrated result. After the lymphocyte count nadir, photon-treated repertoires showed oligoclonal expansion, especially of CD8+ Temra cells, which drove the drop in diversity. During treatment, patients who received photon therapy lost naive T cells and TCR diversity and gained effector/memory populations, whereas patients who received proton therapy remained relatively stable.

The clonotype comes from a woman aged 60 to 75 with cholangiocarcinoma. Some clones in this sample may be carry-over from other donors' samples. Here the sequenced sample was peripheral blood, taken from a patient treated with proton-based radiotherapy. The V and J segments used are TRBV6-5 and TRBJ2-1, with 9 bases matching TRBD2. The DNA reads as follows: TGTGCCAGCCGGCTGCGGGGGGGCCGCAATGAGCAGTTCTTC. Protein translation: CASRLRGGRNEQFF.